This T cell receptor (beta chain) came from a study of OX40 agonist ivuxolimab in advanced cancers. Study-wide context: An agonistic human IgG2 monoclonal antibody against OX40 (CD134) was given. Partial responses were achieved by three patients, one with hepatocellular carcinoma and two with cutaneous melanoma.

Generated by immunoSEQ multiplex PCR, the TCRdb table keeps only in-frame clones and is missing some. The repertoire holds fewer than 55,000 clones, with under 90% as singletons. V lost 1 base, J lost 7 bases, and 6 bases stayed unmatched. Germline CDR1 reads LGHNA; CDR2 reads YSLEER. The CDR3 has 14 residues. The sample consisted of CD4+ or CD8+ T cells sorted from blood, taken in a trial of the OX40 agonist ivuxolimab. This clonotype was sampled from an adult with an advanced solid tumor such as melanoma, head and neck, liver or kidney cancer. The chain has TRBV4-3 and TRBJ1-2; 7 positions match TRBD1. CDR3 DNA sequence: TGCGCCAGCAGCCAAGTAAGGGGGCTGGGTGGCTACACCTTC. Amino acid sequence: CASSQVRGLGGYTF.